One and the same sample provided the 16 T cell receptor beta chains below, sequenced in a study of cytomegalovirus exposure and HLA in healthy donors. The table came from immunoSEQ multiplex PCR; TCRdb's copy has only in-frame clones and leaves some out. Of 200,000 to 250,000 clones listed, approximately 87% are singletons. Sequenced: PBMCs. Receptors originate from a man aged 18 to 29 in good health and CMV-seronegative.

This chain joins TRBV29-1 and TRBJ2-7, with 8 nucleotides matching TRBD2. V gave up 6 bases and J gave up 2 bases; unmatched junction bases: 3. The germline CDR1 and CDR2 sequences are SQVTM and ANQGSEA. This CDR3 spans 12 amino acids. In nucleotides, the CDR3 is TGCAGCGTCGGGGGGGGGACCTACGAGCAGTACTTC. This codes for CSVGGGTYEQYF.

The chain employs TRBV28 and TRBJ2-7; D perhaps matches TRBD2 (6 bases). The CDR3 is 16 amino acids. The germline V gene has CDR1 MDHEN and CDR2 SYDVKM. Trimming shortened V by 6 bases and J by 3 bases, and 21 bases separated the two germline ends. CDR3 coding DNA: TGTGCCAGCAGCCACCTCCGGGAGCAACCTTACTACGAGCAGTACTTC. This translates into CASSHLREQPYYEQYF.

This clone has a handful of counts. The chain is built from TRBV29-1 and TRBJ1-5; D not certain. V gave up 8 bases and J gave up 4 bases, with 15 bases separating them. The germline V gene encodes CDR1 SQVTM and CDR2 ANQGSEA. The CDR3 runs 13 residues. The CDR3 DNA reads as TGCAGCTATGCTCTGAACAGAAATCAGCCCCAGCATTTT. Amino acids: CSYALNRNQPQHF.

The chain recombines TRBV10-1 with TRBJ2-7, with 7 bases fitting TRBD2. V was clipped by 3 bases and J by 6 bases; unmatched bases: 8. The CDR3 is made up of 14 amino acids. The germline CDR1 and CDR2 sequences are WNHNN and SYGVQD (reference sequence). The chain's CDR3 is CASSEPGGDGEQYF. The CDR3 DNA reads TGCGCCAGCAGTGAACCTGGGGGGGATGGCGAGCAGTACTTC.

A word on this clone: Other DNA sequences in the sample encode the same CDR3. CDR3 DNA: TGCGCCAGCAGCTTAGCGGGGCCGCAAGAGACCCAGTACTTC. Translating gives CASSLAGPQETQYF. The chain is built from TRBV5-1 and TRBJ2-5, with TRBD2 matching 7 bases. The CDR3 has 14 residues. Unmatched junction bases numbered 3, after V lost 2 bases and J lost 2 bases. The germline gives CDR1 SGHRS, CDR2 YFSETQ.

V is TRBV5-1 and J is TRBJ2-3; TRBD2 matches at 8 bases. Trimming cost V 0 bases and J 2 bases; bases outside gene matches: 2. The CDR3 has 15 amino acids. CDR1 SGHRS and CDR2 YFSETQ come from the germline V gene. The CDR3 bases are TGCGCCAGCAGCTTGGGCGGGGGGATCACAGATACGCAGTATTTT. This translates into CASSLGGGITDTQYF. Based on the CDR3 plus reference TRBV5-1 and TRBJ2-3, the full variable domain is KAGVTQTPRYLIKTRGQQVTLSCSPISGHRSVSWYQQTPGQGLQFLFEYFSETQRNKGNFPGRFSGRQFSNSRSEMNVSTLELGDSALYLCASSLGGGITDTQYFGPGTRLTVL.

The CDR3 loop is CARPGRAFRSYEQYF. Here the CDR3 DNA reads TGTGCCCGTCCCGGGAGGGCCTTTCGTTCCTACGAGCAGTACTTC. The chain couples TRBV27 to TRBJ2-7, with 8 bases identical to TRBD2. J lost 1 base, V lost 11 bases, and 13 bases had no gene match. The CDR3 loop spans 15 amino acids. Per the germline V gene, CDR1 is MNHEY and CDR2 is SMNVEV (reference sequence).

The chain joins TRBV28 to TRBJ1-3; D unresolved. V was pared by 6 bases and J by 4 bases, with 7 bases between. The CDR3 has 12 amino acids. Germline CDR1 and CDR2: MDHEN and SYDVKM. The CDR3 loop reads CASRQQGNTIYF. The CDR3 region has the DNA TGTGCCAGCAGACAGCAAGGAAACACCATATATTTT.

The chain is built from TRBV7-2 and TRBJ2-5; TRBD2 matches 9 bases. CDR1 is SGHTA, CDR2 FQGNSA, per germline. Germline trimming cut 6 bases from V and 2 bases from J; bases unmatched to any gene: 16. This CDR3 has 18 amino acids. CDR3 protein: CASSGLLAGGARQETQYF. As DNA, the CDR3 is TGTGCCAGCAGTGGTCTTTTGGCGGGGGGGGCACGTCAAGAGACCCAGTACTTC.

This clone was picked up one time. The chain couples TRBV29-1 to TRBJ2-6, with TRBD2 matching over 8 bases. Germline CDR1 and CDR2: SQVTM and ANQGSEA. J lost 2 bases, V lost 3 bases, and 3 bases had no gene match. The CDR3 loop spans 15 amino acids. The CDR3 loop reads CSVETGGTGANVLTF. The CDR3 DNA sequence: TGCAGCGTTGAGACGGGGGGGACTGGGGCCAACGTCCTGACTTTC.

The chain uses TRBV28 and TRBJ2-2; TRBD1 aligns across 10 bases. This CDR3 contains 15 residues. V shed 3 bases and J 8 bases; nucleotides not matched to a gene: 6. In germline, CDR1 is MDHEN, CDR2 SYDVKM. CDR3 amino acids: CASSFRDRGTGELFF. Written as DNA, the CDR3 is TGTGCCAGCAGTTTTAGGGACAGGGGTACGGGGGAGCTGTTTTTT.

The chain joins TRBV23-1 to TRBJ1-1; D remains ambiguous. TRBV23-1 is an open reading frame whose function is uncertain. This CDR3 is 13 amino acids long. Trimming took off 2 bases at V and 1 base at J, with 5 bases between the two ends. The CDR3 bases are TGCGCCAGCAGTCAACCAGGGAACACTGAAGCTTTCTTT. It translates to CASSQPGNTEAFF.

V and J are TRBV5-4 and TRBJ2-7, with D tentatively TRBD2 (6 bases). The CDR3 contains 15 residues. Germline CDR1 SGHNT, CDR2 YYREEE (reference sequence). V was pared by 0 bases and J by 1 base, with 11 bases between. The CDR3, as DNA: TGTGCCAGCAGCTTGGGGGGGGAGCGATCCTACGAGCAGTACTTC. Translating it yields CASSLGGERSYEQYF.

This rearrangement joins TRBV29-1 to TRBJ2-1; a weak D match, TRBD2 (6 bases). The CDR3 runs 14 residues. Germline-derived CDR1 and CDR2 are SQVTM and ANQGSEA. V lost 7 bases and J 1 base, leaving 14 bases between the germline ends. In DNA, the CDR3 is TGCAGCGGACGGCCGGCGGGGTCCTACAATGAGCAGTTCTTC. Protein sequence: CSGRPAGSYNEQFF.

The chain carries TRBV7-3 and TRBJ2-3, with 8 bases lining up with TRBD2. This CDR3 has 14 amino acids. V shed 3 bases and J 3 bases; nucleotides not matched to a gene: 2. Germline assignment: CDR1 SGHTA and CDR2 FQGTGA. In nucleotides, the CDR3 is TGTGCCAGCAGCTTGGGACTAGAGACAGATACGCAGTATTTT. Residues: CASSLGLETDTQYF.

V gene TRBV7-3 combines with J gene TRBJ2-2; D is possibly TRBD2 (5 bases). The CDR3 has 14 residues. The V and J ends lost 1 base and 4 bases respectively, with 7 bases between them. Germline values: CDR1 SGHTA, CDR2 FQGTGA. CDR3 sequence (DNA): TGTGCCAGCAGCTTAAGGAGGACCACCGGGGAGCTGTTTTTT. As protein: CASSLRRTTGELFF. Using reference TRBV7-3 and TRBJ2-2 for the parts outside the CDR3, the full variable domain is GAGVSQTPSNKVTEKGKYVELRCDPISGHTALYWYRQSLGQGPEFLIYFQGTGAADDSGLPNDRFFAVRPEGSVSTLKIQRTERGDSAVYLCASSLRRTTGELFFGEGSRLTVL.